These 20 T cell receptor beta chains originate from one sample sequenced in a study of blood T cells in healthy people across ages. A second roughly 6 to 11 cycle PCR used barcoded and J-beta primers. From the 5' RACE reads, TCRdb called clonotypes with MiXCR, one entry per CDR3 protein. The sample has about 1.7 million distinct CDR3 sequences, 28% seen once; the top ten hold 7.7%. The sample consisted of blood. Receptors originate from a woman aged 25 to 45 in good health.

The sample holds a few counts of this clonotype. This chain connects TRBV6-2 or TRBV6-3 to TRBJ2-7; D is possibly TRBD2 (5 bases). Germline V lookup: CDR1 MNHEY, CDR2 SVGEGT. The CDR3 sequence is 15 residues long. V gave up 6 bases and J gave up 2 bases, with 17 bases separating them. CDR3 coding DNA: TGTGCCAGCAGCCGTCCTGTTTTGGGAGCCTACGAGCAGTACTTC. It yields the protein CASSRPVLGAYEQYF.

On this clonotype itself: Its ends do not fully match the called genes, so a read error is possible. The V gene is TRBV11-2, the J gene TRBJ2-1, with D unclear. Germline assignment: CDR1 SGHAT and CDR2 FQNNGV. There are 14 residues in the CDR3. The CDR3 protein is CARSLSLTYNEQFF. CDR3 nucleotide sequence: TGTGCCCGCAGCTTAAGTCTAACCTACAATGAGCAGTTCTTC. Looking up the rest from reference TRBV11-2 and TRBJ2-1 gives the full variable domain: EAGVAQSPRYKIIEKRQSVAFWCNPISGHATLYWYQQILGQGPKLLIQFQNNGVVDDSQLPKDRFSAERLKGVDSTLKIQPAKLEDSAVYLCARSLSLTYNEQFFGPGTRLTVL.

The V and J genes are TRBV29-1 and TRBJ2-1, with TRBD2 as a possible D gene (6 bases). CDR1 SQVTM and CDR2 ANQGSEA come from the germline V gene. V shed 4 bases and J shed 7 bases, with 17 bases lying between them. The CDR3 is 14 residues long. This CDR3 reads CSVVYLDGGNEQFF. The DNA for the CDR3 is TGCAGCGTTGTCTACCTAGACGGGGGAAATGAGCAGTTCTTC.

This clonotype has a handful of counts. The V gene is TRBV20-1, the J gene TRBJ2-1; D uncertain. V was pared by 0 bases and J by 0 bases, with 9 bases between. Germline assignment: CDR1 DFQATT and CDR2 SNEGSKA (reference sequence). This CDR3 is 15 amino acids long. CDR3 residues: CSAREGGTSYNEQFF. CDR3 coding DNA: TGCAGTGCTAGAGAAGGCGGCACCTCCTACAATGAGCAGTTCTTC.

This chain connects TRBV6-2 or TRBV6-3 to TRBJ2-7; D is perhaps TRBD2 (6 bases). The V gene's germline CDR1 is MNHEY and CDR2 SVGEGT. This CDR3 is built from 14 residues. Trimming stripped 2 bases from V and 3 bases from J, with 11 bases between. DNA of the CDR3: TGTGCCAGCAGTTACGCTAGCGAGAGCTACGAGCAGTACTTC. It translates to CASSYASESYEQYF.

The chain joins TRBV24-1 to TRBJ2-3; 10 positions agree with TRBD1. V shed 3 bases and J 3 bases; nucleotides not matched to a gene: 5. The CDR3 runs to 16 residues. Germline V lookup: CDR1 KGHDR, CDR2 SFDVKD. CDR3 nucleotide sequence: TGTGCCACCAGTGATGGGACAGGGGCACTTACAGATACGCAGTATTTT. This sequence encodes CATSDGTGALTDTQYF.

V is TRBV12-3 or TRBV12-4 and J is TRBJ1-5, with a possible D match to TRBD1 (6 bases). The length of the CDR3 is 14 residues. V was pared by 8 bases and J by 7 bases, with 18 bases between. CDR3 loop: CASRLATGRQPQHF. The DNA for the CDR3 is TGTGCCAGCCGCCTAGCTACAGGGAGACAGCCCCAGCATTTT.

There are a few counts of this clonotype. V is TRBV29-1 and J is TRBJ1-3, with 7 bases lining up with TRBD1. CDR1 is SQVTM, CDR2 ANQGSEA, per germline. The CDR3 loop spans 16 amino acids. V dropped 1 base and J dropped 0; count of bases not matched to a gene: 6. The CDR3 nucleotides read TGCAGCGTTGAAGGCCACCCAGGGGGCTCTGGAAACACCATATATTTT. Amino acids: CSVEGHPGGSGNTIYF.

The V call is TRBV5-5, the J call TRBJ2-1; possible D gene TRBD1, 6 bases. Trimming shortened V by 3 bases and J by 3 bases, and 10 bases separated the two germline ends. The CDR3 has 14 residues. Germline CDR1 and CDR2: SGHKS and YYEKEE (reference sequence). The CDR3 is CASSWTEFYNEQFF. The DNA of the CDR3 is TGTGCCAGCAGCTGGACAGAGTTCTACAATGAGCAGTTCTTC.

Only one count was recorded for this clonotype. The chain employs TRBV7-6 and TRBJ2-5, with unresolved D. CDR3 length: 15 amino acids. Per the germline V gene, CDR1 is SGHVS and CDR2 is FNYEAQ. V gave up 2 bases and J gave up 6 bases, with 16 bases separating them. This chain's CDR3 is CASSLQSGAQQTQYF. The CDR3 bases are TGTGCCAGCAGCTTACAATCCGGAGCTCAACAGACCCAGTACTTC.

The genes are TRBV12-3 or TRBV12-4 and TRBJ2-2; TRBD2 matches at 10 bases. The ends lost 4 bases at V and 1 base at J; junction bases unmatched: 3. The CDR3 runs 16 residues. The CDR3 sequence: CASSSASGGNTGELFF. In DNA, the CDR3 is TGTGCCAGCAGTTCCGCTAGCGGGGGGAACACCGGGGAGCTGTTTTTT.

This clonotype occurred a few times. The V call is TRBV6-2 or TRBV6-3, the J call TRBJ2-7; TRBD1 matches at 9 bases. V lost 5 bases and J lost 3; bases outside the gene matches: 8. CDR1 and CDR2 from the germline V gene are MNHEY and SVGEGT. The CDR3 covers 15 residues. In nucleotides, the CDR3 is TGTGCCAGCAGTCCACAACGGACAGGGGACTACGAGCAGTACTTC. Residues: CASSPQRTGDYEQYF.

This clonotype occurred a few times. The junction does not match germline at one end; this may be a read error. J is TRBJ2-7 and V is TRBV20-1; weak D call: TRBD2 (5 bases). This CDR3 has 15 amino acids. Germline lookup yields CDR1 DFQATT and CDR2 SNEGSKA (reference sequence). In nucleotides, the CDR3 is TGCAGTTCTAGAGACCCGGACTTGAGTTCCTACGAGCAGTACTTC. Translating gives CSSRDPDLSSYEQYF.

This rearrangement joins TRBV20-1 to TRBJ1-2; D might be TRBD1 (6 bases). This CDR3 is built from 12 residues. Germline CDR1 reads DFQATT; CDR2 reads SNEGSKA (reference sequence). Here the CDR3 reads CSASRGPDGYTF. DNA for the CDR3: TGCAGCGCCTCCCGGGGGCCGGATGGCTACACCTTC.

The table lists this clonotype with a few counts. DNA for the CDR3: TGTGCCAGCAGCTTATTGCTAGCGGGAGTGTTGTTCTTC. It codes for CASSLLLAGVLFF. The chain carries TRBV7-6 and TRBJ2-1; 10 bases fit TRBD2. The germline V gene has CDR1 SGHVS and CDR2 FNYEAQ. The V segment lost 2 bases and the J segment 15 bases; nucleotides outside the gene matches: 7. The length of the CDR3 is 13 residues.

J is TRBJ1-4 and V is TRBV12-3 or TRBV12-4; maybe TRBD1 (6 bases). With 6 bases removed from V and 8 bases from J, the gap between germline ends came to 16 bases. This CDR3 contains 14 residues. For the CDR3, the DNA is TGTGCCAGCAGCCGTAACCTGCAGGGGGAAAAACTGTTTTTT. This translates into CASSRNLQGEKLFF.

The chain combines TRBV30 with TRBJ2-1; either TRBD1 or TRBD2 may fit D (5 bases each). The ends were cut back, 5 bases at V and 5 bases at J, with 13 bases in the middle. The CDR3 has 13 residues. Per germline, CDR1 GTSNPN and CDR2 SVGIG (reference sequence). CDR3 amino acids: CAWQGPNNNEQFF. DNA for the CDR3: TGTGCCTGGCAGGGACCAAATAACAATGAGCAGTTCTTC.

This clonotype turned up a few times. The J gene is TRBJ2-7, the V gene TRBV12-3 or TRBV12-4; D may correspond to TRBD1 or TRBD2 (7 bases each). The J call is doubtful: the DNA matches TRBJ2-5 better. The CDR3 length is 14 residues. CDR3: CASSPTQGGETQYF. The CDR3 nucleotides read TGTGCCAGCAGCCCTACCCAGGGGGGGGAGACCCAGTACTTC.

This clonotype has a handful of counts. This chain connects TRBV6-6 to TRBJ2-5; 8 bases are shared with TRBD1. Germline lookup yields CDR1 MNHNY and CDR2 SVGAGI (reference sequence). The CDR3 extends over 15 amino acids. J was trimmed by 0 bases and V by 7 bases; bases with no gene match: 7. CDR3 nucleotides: TGTGCCAGCAATCAGGGGGCCCAGTACCAAGAGACCCAGTACTTC. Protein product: CASNQGAQYQETQYF.

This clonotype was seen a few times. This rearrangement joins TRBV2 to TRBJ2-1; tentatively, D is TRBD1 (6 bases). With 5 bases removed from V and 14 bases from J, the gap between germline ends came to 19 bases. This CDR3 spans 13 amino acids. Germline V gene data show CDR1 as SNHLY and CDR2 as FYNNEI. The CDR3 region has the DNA TGTGCCAGCAGTCAGAATTTCCGGGACACGGAGTTCTTC. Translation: CASSQNFRDTEFF. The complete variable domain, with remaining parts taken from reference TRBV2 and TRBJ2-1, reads EPEVTQTPSHQVTQMGQEVILRCVPISNHLYFYWYRQILGQKVEFLVSFYNNEISEKSEIFDDQFSVERPDGSNFTLKIRSTKLEDSAMYFCASSQNFRDTEFFGPGTRLTVL.